This TCR beta chain appears in the sequencing data of a study of blood T cell repertoires in COVID-19. Study information: Samples taken during acute and convalescent COVID-19 were collected in the United States, Italy and Spain.

Original data processing: Researchers report that nucleated cell counts were estimated from reference gene primer amplification. Measured with immunoSEQ multiplex PCR; TCRdb has only the in-frame clones, and not every one. The V and J calls and clone size are taken from that table; D and trimming were inferred from the DNA. The sample lists approximately 450,000 clones; roughly 91% were seen once. The V gene end was trimmed by 3 bases and the J gene end by 5 bases; junction bases not matched to a gene: 10. This CDR3 contains 17 residues. CDR1 is MNHNS and CDR2 is SASEGT in the germline V gene. The sample comprised peripheral blood. This chain uses TRBV6-1 with TRBJ1-6; 7 bases are a match to TRBD1. This clonotype originated in a woman aged 30 to 39 with acute or convalescent COVID-19. The CDR3 DNA follows: TGTGCCAGCAGTGATCGCCTGGACAGGACTAATAATTCACCCCTCCACTTT. Encoded protein: CASSDRLDRTNNSPLHF.